This T cell receptor (beta chain) is from a study of CD8+ T cells in alopecia areata. Study as a whole: People stayed on tofacitinib for 6 to 18 months, then stopped the drug for 6 months.

Extracted RNA was reverse transcribed, and the resulting cDNA served as sequencing template. Sequencing was performed with immunoSEQ multiplex PCR; in TCRdb, only in-frame clones are kept and a portion is missing. The sample contains over 85,000 clones, less than 50% of which appear only once. As part of sample collection, lesional scalp punch biopsies and peripheral blood were taken from alopecia areata patients. The CDR3 runs to 16 residues. Germline V lookup: CDR1 MNHNY, CDR2 SVGAGI (reference sequence). Trimming cost V 6 bases and J 0 bases, with 14 bases left between them. The chain employs TRBV6-6 and TRBJ2-2; the D gene is possibly TRBD1 (6 bases). Sequencing was performed on CD4+ T cells sorted from blood. The TCR comes from a human donor with alopecia areata. CDR3 sequence (DNA): TGTGCCAGCAGATCGACCGGGACATCGAACACCGGGGAGCTGTTTTTT. This sequence encodes CASRSTGTSNTGELFF.